These 9 T cell receptor beta chains were sequenced from one sample in a study of identical twins. TCRdb reprocessed the 5' RACE reads with MiXCR, giving one entry per CDR3 protein. Of some 730,000 distinct CDR3 sequences in the sample, around a sixth were seen once. These sequences were also reported in another study, on T cells expressing NK-cell markers.

The sample was PBMCs. The receptors were sampled from a woman aged 18-29 years in good health.

This sequence joins TRBV4-2 and TRBJ2-2; D unresolved. Trimming removed 0 bases from V and 0 bases from J, with 8 bases in between. The germline V gene has CDR1 LGHNA and CDR2 YNFKEQ. This CDR3 region has 16 residues. CDR3 sequence (DNA): TGTGCCAGCAGCCAAGAGTTGGCAGCGAACACCGGGGAGCTGTTTTTT. It codes for CASSQELAANTGELFF.

This clonotype turned up a few times. The chain has TRBV23-1 and TRBJ2-7, with TRBD1 identical over 8 bases. TRBV23-1 is sorted into the ORF group, with uncertain function. Germline trimming cut 0 bases from V and 6 bases from J; bases unmatched to any gene: 7. The CDR3 extends over 15 amino acids. CDR3 DNA: TGCGCCAGCAGTCAATCGGGGAGACAGGGGATCGAGCAGTACTTC. Protein: CASSQSGRQGIEQYF.

The rearrangement joins TRBV9 to TRBJ2-3; D possibly matches TRBD1 or TRBD2 (6 bases each). V was cut by 3 bases and J by 2 bases, with 13 bases left in between. The germline V gene encodes CDR1 SGDLS and CDR2 YYNGEE. The CDR3 loop spans 15 amino acids. The CDR3 sequence is CASSAWGAVTDTQYF. The CDR3 nucleotides are TGTGCCAGCAGCGCCTGGGGGGCGGTCACAGATACGCAGTATTTT.

There are a few counts of this clonotype. This chain joins TRBV2 and TRBJ2-7, with 16 bases matching TRBD2. Germline lookup yields CDR1 SNHLY and CDR2 FYNNEI. The CDR3 is made up of 16 amino acids. V gave up 4 bases and J gave up 2 bases; unmatched junction bases: 2. As DNA, the CDR3 is TGTGCCAGCAGTGTGGGACTAGCGGGAGGGCCCTACGAGCAGTACTTC. Its translation is CASSVGLAGGPYEQYF.

The genes are TRBV5-1 and TRBJ1-2; D perhaps matches TRBD1 (5 bases). CDR3 length: 15 amino acids. Trimming left V 3 bases short and J 2 bases short, with 14 bases between. The germline V gene has CDR1 SGHRS and CDR2 YFSETQ. CDR3 region: CASSSGRGLNYGYTF. As DNA, the CDR3 is TGCGCCAGCAGCTCCGGGAGGGGCTTGAACTATGGCTACACCTTC. The full variable domain, with the rest looked up from reference TRBV5-1 and TRBJ1-2, is KAGVTQTPRYLIKTRGQQVTLSCSPISGHRSVSWYQQTPGQGLQFLFEYFSETQRNKGNFPGRFSGRQFSNSRSEMNVSTLELGDSALYLCASSSGRGLNYGYTFGSGTRLTVV.

The chain has TRBV12-3 or TRBV12-4 and TRBJ1-6; TRBD1 matches at 8 bases. The ends lost 3 bases at V and 6 bases at J; junction bases unmatched: 4. This CDR3 is built from 15 residues. The CDR3 DNA sequence: TGTGCCAGCAGTTTTAACACAGGGGGTAATTCACCCCTCCACTTT. It codes for CASSFNTGGNSPLHF.

The chain combines TRBV5-1 with TRBJ2-3; 9 bases fit TRBD2. V shed 1 base and J 3 bases; nucleotides not matched to a gene: 6. There are 16 residues in the CDR3. CDR1 is SGHRS and CDR2 is YFSETQ in the germline V gene. CDR3 protein: CASSLSSGRKTDTQYF. CDR3 nucleotides: TGCGCCAGCAGCTTGTCCAGCGGGAGGAAAACAGATACGCAGTATTTT. Drawing the rest from reference TRBV5-1 and TRBJ2-3, the complete variable domain is KAGVTQTPRYLIKTRGQQVTLSCSPISGHRSVSWYQQTPGQGLQFLFEYFSETQRNKGNFPGRFSGRQFSNSRSEMNVSTLELGDSALYLCASSLSSGRKTDTQYFGPGTRLTVL.

This chain uses TRBV7-2 with TRBJ2-3; D not certain. The CDR3 sequence is 12 residues long. Germline assignment: CDR1 SGHTA and CDR2 FQGNSA. V was pared by 3 bases and J by 6 bases, with 7 bases between. Here the CDR3 reads CASSFNLDTQYF. The CDR3 DNA reads TGTGCCAGCAGCTTTAATCTCGATACGCAGTATTTT.

This clonotype has just a few counts. The chain has TRBV7-2 and TRBJ2-5; 9 bases map to TRBD2. This CDR3 has 16 amino acids. Trimming cost V 5 bases and J 5 bases; bases outside gene matches: 12. Germline CDR1 reads SGHTA; CDR2 reads FQGNSA. CDR3 loop: CASSHNIAGVMETQYF. CDR3 bases: TGTGCCAGCAGCCACAACATAGCGGGAGTAATGGAGACCCAGTACTTC. Full variable domain (rest looked up from reference TRBV7-2 and TRBJ2-5): GAGVSQSPSNKVTEKGKDVELRCDPISGHTALYWYRQSLGQGLEFLIYFQGNSAPDKSGLPSDRFSAERTGGSVSTLTIQRTQQEDSAVYLCASSHNIAGVMETQYFGPGTRLLVL.